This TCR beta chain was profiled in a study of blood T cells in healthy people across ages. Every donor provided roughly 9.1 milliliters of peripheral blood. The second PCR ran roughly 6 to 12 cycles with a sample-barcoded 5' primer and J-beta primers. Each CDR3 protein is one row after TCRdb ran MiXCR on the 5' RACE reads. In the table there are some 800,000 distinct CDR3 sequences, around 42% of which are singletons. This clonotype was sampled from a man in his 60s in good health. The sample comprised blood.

CDR3 residues: CASSKGLGAVPETQYF. The CDR3 bases are TGTGCCAGCAGTAAGGGACTAGGTGCGGTTCCAGAGACCCAGTACTTC. The chain carries TRBV6-2 or TRBV6-3 and TRBJ2-5; 8 bases map to TRBD2. The CDR3 consists of 16 residues. V lost 5 bases, J lost 4 bases, and 12 bases stayed unmatched. The germline V gene encodes CDR1 MNHEY and CDR2 SVGEGT.